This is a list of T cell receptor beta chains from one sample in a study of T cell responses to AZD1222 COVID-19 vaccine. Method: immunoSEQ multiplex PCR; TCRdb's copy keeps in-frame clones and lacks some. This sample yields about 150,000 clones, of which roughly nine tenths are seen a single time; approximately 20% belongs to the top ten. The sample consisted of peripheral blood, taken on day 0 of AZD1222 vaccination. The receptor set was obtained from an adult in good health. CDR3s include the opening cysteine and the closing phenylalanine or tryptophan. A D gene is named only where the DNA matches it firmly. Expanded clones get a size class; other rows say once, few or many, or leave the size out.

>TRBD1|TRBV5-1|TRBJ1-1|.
CASSSDRGRGTEAFF
TGCGCCAGCAGCTCGGACAGGGGGCGTGGAACTGAAGCTTTCTTT
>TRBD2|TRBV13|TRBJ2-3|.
CASSEYSGGGRDTQYF
TGTGCCAGCAGCGAATATAGCGGGGGAGGTAGGGATACGCAGTATTTT
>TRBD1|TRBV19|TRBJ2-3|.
CASRRTGSSGDTQYF
TGTGCCAGTAGGAGGACAGGGTCTTCGGGAGATACGCAGTATTTT
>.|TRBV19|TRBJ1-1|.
CASSRGHPGPTEAFF
TGTGCCAGTAGTCGTGGACACCCGGGGCCCACTGAAGCTTTCTTT
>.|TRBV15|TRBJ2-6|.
CATSRDRRTTGANVLTF
TGTGCCACCAGCAGAGACAGACGGACTACTGGGGCCAACGTCCTGACTTTC
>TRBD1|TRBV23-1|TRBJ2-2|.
CASSPQLRDRVNTGELFF
TGCGCCAGCAGTCCGCAGCTCCGGGACAGGGTGAACACCGGGGAGCTGTTTTTT
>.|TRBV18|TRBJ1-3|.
CASSPTGPGARNTIYF
TGTGCCAGCTCACCGACGGGCCCAGGGGCCCGAAACACCATATATTTT
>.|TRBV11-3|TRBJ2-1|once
CASSLNSENEQFF
TGTGCCAGCAGCTTGAATTCGGAGAATGAGCAGTTCTTC
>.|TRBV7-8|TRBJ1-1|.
CASSPRVAEAFF
TGTGCCAGCAGCCCCAGGGTCGCTGAAGCTTTCTTT
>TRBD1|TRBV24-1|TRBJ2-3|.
CATSESRDRTTDTQYF
TGTGCCACCAGTGAAAGCCGGGACAGAACCACAGATACGCAGTATTTT
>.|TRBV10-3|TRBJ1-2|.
CAISERLDSGGYTF
TGTGCCATCAGTGAACGCCTTGACAGTGGGGGCTACACCTTC
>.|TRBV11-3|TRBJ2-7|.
CASSLGRQEQYF
TGTGCCAGCAGCTTGGGGAGGCAGGAGCAGTACTTC
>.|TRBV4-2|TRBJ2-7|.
CASSPAGTYEQYF
TGTGCCAGCAGCCCCGCGGGGACCTACGAGCAGTACTTC
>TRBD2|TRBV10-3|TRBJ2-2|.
CASRFASGRSNTGELFF
TGTGCCAGCCGATTTGCTAGCGGGAGATCGAACACCGGGGAGCTGTTTTTT
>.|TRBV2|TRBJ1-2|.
CASSSRGAEGIYGYTF
TGTGCCAGCAGTTCTCGGGGAGCGGAGGGAATCTATGGCTACACCTTC
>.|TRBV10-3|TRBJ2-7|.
CAISENLGPHEQYF
TGTGCCATCAGTGAGAACCTAGGTCCCCACGAGCAGTACTTC
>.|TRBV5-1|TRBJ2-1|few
CASSFLGTNSYNEQFF
TGCGCCAGCAGCTTCCTCGGGACCAACTCCTACAATGAGCAGTTCTTC
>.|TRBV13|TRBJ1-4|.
CASSLGGTSNEKLFF
TGTGCCAGCAGCTTAGGAGGGACAAGCAATGAAAAACTGTTTTTT
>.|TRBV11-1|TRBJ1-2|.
CASSHRELGYTF
TGTGCCAGCAGCCACAGGGAGTTAGGCTACACCTTC
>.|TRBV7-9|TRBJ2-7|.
CASSLAEGAVTQQYF
TGTGCCAGCAGCTTAGCGGAGGGGGCGGTGACACAGCAGTACTTC
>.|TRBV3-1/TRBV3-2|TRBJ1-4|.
CASSQKVQGNEKLFF
TGTGCCAGCAGCCAAAAGGTCCAGGGCAATGAAAAACTGTTTTTT
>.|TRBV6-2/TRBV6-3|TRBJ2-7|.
CASNPGGFMATYEQYF
TGTGCCAGCAACCCCGGGGGCTTTATGGCCACCTACGAGCAGTACTTC
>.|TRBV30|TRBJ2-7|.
CAWSVLGGHYEQYF
TGTGCCTGGAGTGTATTGGGGGGGCATTACGAGCAGTACTTC
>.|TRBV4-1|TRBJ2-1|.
CASSQQGYEQFF
TGCGCCAGCAGCCAACAGGGCTATGAGCAGTTCTTC